This is a list of T cell receptor beta chains from one sample in a study of T cells after yellow fever vaccination. MiXCR, applied by TCRdb to the 5' RACE reads, yields one record per CDR3 protein. The sample lists 400,000 or so distinct CDR3 sequences, 18% occurring once. This material consisted of PBMCs, taken before the yellow fever booster vaccination. These receptors came from a young man who received the YFV17D yellow fever vaccine. CDR3s include the opening cysteine and the closing phenylalanine or tryptophan. Fields, in order: D gene, V gene, J gene, clone size, CDR3 length, CDR3 DNA, CDR3 protein. The D gene is left open where the match is weak. Only part of the rows carry a size: once, few, many, or a class if the clone is expanded.

NA,TRBV9,TRBJ2-3,NA,15,TGTGCCAGCAGCGCCTATAGCGGCGGCACAGATACGCAGTATTTT,CASSAYSGGTDTQYF
TRBD1,TRBV6-5,TRBJ1-3,NA,16,TGTGCCAGCAGTTACTCTAGACAGGGGCTCGGAAACACCATATATTTT,CASSYSRQGLGNTIYF
TRBD1,TRBV7-8,TRBJ1-4,few,15,TGTGCCAGCAGCGCGACCGGGACAGGCGGTGAAAAACTGTTTTTT,CASSATGTGGEKLFF
TRBD2,TRBV7-3,TRBJ2-2,few,22,TGTGCCAGCAGCTCCAGGGCCCCCCTAGCGGGGCTACTTAGCGCGAACACCGGGGAGCTGTTTTTT,CASSSRAPLAGLLSANTGELFF
TRBD1,TRBV4-2,TRBJ1-2,once,17,TGTGCCAGCAGCCAAGATGGAGGACAGGGGATAAGATATGGCTACACCTTC,CASSQDGGQGIRYGYTF
NA,TRBV2,TRBJ2-5,NA,11,TGTGCCAGCGACGGAGGGGAGACCCAGTACTTC,CASDGGETQYF
NA,TRBV7-2,TRBJ1-1,NA,15,TGTGCCAGCAGCCCTTACCGACGGCTGAACACTGAAGCTTTCTTT,CASSPYRRLNTEAFF
NA,TRBV4-2,TRBJ1-6,NA,17,TGTGCCAGCAGCCAAGACGGCGGGGGTTTTAGGGATTCACCCCTCCACTTT,CASSQDGGGFRDSPLHF
NA,TRBV7-3,TRBJ2-5,NA,15,TGTGCCAGCAGCGAGATTATGGGTTGGGGAGAGACCCAGTACTTC,CASSEIMGWGETQYF
TRBD1,TRBV19,TRBJ1-5,NA,16,TGTGCCAGTAGTTTCGACGGACAGGGGCGGCGGCAGCCCCAGCATTTT,CASSFDGQGRRQPQHF
NA,TRBV9,TRBJ1-1,few,15,TGTGCCAGCAGCACTATGGGACACGCGAACACTGAAGCTTTCTTT,CASSTMGHANTEAFF
NA,TRBV10-3,TRBJ2-1,NA,15,TGTGCCATCAGGAACCGGGACATCGAGGCCAATGAGCAGTTCTTC,CAIRNRDIEANEQFF
NA,TRBV12-3/TRBV12-4,TRBJ2-3,few,12,TGTGCCAGCAGTTACAATCGGTTTACGCAGTATTTT,CASSYNRFTQYF
NA,TRBV6-5,TRBJ2-5,NA,12,TGTGCCAGCATGAACAGTCGGGAGACCCAGTACTTC,CASMNSRETQYF
NA,TRBV29-1,TRBJ1-1,NA,14,TGCAGCGTTGTCCCTATCCTTGATAACACTGAAGCTTTCTTT,CSVVPILDNTEAFF
NA,TRBV5-5,TRBJ1-5,once,14,TGTGCCAGCAGCCCGTCCACAGGGCCTTGGCCCCAGCATTTT,CASSPSTGPWPQHF
TRBD2,TRBV28,TRBJ2-3,NA,17,TGTGCCAGCAGTTTACTCTCTAGCGGGGGTTATGGAGATACGCAGTATTTT,CASSLLSSGGYGDTQYF
TRBD1,TRBV7-9,TRBJ1-2,few,15,TGTGCCAGCAGCCCCCAGGACAGGCCAGACCATGGCTACACCTTC,CASSPQDRPDHGYTF
NA,TRBV6-1,TRBJ1-4,once,15,TGTGCCAGCAGTGCCCAATCAGCGGCTAATGAAAAACTGTTTTTT,CASSAQSAANEKLFF
NA,TRBV28,TRBJ2-6,NA,15,TGTGCCAGCAGAGGTGGGAGCTCTGGGGCCAACGTCCTGACTTTC,CASRGGSSGANVLTF
TRBD1,TRBV19,TRBJ2-7,NA,14,TGTGCCAGTACCTCCGGGACAGGGGATTACGAGCAGTACTTC,CASTSGTGDYEQYF
NA,TRBV5-1,TRBJ2-6,NA,16,TGCGCCAGCAGCCTCCTACCTCTCTCTGGGGCCAACGTCCTGACTTTC,CASSLLPLSGANVLTF
NA,TRBV6-5,TRBJ1-2,few,15,TGTGCCAGCAGTTACTTGATAGGGTCGGGCTATGGCTACACCTTC,CASSYLIGSGYGYTF
TRBD1,TRBV6-4,TRBJ2-2,few,17,TGTGCCAACAGTGACTCGACCGAACAGGGGGCGGCCGGGGAGCTGTTTTTT,CANSDSTEQGAAGELFF
TRBD1,TRBV7-2,TRBJ2-4,few,18,TGTGCCAGCAGCCTCAGGACAGGTGCTATCCTAGCCAAAAACATTCAGTACTTC,CASSLRTGAILAKNIQYF
NA,TRBV5-1,TRBJ2-7,NA,14,TGCGCCAGCAGCTTGGAGGCACCGTCCTACGAGCAGTACTTC,CASSLEAPSYEQYF
NA,TRBV7-9,TRBJ1-2,NA,16,TGTGCCAGCAGCACTCGACTTCCGACAGCTTCCTATGGCTACACCTTC,CASSTRLPTASYGYTF
TRBD2,TRBV4-3,TRBJ2-3,few,16,TGCGCCAGCAGCCAACTTCCCAGCGGGGGCACAGATACGCAGTATTTT,CASSQLPSGGTDTQYF
NA,TRBV12-2,TRBJ2-5,NA,14,TGTGCAAGTCGCCAACCGACAGGGGGCGAGACCCAGTACTTC,CASRQPTGGETQYF
TRBD1,TRBV4-3,TRBJ1-5,NA,17,TGCGCCAGCAGCCAAGATCGGACAGGCTATAGCAATCAGCCCCAGCATTTT,CASSQDRTGYSNQPQHF
NA,TRBV6-5,TRBJ2-3,NA,15,TGTGCCAGCAGTTACAGTATGCTGGGGCTAGATACGCAGTATTTT,CASSYSMLGLDTQYF
NA,TRBV7-2,TRBJ1-6,NA,15,TGTGCCAGCAGCCGTGGGGGAGAGTATAATTCACCCCTCCACTTT,CASSRGGEYNSPLHF
NA,TRBV24-1,TRBJ2-7,NA,13,TGTGCCACCAGTGATTCTTACAGCTACGAGCAGTACTTC,CATSDSYSYEQYF
NA,TRBV6-6,TRBJ2-6,few,16,TGTGCCAGCAGTTACTCGACGGGCTCTGGGGCCAACGTCCTGACTTTC,CASSYSTGSGANVLTF
TRBD2,TRBV4-1,TRBJ2-1,NA,16,TGCGCCAGCAGCCCAGGAGCGGGGGGGCTTGTCTATGAGCAGTTCTTC,CASSPGAGGLVYEQFF
NA,TRBV6-2/TRBV6-3,TRBJ1-2,few,15,TGTGCCAGCAGTTACGTAGGACCGATGAACTATGGCTACACCTTC,CASSYVGPMNYGYTF
NA,TRBV3-1,TRBJ1-3,few,13,TGTGCCAGCAGCCAGACCACCGGAAACACCATATATTTT,CASSQTTGNTIYF
TRBD2,TRBV7-2,TRBJ2-3,many,16,TGTGCCAGCAGCAACGGGGGGGCTGTCCTCACAGATACGCAGTATTTT,CASSNGGAVLTDTQYF
NA,TRBV6-6,TRBJ1-1,NA,15,TGTGCCAGCAGTTACTTAGTTTCTCCGGACACTGAAGCTTTCTTT,CASSYLVSPDTEAFF
NA,TRBV20-1,TRBJ2-5,NA,14,TGCAGTGCTAGAGCCCCGTTCGGCCAAGAGACCCAGTACTTC,CSARAPFGQETQYF
NA,TRBV5-1,TRBJ2-3,NA,14,TGCGCCAGCTGCTTGTCGGCTATTAGCAATACGCTGTATTTT,CASCLSAISNTLYF
TRBD1,TRBV10-3,TRBJ2-6,few,15,TGTGCCATCAGCCAACAGGGGACTGGGGCCAACGTCCTGACTTTC,CAISQQGTGANVLTF